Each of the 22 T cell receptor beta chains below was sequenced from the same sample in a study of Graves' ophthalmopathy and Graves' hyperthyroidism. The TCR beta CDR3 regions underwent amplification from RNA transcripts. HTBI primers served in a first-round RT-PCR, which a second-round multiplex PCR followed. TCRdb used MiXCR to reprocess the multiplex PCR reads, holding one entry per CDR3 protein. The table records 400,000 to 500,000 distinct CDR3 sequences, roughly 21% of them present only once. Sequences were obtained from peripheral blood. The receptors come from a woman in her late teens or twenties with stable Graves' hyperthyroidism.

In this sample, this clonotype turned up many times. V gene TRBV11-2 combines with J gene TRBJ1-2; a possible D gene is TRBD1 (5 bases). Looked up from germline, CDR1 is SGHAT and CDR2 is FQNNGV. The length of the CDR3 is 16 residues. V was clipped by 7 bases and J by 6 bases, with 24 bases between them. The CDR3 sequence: CASIATPGAGSNGYTF. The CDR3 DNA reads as TGTGCCAGCATTGCCACGCCTGGTGCAGGGAGCAATGGCTACACCTTC.

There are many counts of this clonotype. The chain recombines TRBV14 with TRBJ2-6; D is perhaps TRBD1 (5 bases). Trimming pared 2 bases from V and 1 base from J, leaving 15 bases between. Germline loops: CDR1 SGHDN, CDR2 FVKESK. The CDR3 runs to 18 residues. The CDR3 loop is CASSQSGRDRSGANVLTF. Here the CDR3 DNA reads TGTGCCAGCAGCCAATCGGGCAGGGATCGGTCTGGGGCCAACGTCCTGACTTTC.

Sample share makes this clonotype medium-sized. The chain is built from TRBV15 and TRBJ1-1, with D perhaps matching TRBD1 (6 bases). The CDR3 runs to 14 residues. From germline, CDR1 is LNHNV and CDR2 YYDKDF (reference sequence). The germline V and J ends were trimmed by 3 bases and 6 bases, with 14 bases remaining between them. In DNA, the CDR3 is TGTGCCACCAGCAGTTTTCAGGGGCGGGCTGAAGCTTTCTTT. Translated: CATSSFQGRAEAFF.

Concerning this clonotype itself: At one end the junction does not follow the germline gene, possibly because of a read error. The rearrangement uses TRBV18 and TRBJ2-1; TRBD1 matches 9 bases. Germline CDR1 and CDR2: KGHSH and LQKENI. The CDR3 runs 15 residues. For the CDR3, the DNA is TGTGCCAGCTCGCCCGACAGGGGGGCCCACAATGAGAAGTTCTTC. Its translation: CASSPDRGAHNEKFF.

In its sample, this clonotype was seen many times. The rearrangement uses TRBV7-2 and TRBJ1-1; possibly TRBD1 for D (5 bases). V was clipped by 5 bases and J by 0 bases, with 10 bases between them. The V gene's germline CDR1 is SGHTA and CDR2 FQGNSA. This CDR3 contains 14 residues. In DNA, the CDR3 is TGTGCCAGCAGCCAAAGGGACCTGAACACTGAAGCTTTCTTT. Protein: CASSQRDLNTEAFF.

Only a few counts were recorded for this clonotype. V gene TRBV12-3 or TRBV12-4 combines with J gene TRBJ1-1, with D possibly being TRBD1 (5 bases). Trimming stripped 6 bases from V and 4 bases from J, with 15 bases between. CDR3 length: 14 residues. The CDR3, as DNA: TGTGCCAGCAGAAACAGGCTACGCGGCACTGAAGCTTTCTTT. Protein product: CASRNRLRGTEAFF.

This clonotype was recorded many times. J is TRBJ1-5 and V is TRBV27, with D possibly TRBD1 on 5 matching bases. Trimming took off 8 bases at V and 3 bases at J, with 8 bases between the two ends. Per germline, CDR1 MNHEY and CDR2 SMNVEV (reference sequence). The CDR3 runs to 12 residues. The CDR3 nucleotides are TGTGCCAGCTGGGACCCCAATCAGCCCCAGCATTTT. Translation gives CASWDPNQPQHF.

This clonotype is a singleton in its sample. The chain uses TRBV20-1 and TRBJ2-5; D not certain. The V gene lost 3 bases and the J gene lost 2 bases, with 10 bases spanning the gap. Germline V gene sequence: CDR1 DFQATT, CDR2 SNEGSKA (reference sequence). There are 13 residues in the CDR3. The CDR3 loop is CSASSGWQETQYF. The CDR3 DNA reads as TGCAGTGCTAGCTCCGGCTGGCAAGAGACCCAGTACTTC.

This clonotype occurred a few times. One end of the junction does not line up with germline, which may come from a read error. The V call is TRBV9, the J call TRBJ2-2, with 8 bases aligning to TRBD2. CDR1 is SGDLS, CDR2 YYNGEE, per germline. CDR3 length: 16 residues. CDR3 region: CASSPSGLANTGELLF. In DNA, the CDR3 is TGTGCCAGCAGCCCCTCCGGACTAGCTAACACCGGGGAGCTGCTTTTT.

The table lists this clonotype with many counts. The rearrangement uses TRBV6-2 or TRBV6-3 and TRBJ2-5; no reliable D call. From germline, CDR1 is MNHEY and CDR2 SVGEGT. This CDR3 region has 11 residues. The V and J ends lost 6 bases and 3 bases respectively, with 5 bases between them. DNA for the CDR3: TGTGCCAGCAGCGGAAAAGAGACCCAGTACTTC. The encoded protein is CASSGKETQYF.

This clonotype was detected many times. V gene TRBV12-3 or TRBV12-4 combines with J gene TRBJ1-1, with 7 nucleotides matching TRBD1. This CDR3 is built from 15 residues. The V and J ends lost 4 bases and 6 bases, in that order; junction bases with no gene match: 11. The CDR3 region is CASSSTGREGSEAFF. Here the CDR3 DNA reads TGTGCCAGCAGTTCGACAGGGAGAGAGGGGTCTGAAGCTTTCTTT.

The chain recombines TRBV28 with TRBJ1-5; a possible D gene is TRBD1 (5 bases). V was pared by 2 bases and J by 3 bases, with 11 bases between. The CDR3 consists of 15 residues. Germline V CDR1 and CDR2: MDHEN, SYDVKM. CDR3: CASSLPGAYNQPQHF. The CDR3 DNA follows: TGTGCCAGCAGTTTACCCGGGGCCTACAATCAGCCCCAGCATTTT.

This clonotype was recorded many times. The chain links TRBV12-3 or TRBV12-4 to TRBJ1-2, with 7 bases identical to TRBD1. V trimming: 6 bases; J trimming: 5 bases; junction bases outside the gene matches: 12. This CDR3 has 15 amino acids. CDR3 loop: CASSSGQAGSYGYTF. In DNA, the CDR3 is TGTGCCAGCAGCTCAGGACAGGCGGGTTCTTATGGCTACACCTTC.

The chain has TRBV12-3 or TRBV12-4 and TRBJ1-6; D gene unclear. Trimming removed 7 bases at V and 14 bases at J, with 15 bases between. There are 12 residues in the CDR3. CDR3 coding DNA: TGTGCCAGCAACCTGGACGGTCTTGCCCTCCACTTT. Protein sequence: CASNLDGLALHF.

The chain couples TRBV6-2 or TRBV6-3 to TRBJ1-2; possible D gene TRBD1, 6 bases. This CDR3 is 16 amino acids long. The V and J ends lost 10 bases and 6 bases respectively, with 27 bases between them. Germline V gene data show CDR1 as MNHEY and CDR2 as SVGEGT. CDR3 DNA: TGTGCCACCAAAAACCCAGCTACGGACAGTGGGAATGGCTACACCTTC. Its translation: CATKNPATDSGNGYTF.

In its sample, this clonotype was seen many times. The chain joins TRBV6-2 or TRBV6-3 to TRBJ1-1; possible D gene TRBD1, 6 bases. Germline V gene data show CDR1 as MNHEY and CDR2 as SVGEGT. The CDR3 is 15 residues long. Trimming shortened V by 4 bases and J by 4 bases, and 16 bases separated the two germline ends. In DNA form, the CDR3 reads TGTGCCAGCAGTTCCCGGACAGCGCAAAGCACTGAAGCTTTCTTT. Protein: CASSSRTAQSTEAFF.

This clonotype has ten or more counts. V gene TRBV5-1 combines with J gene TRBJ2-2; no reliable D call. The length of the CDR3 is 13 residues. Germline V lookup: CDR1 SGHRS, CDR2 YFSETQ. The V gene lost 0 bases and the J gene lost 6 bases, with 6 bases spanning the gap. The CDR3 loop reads CASSLAPAGELFF. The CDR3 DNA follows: TGCGCCAGCAGCTTGGCCCCCGCCGGGGAGCTGTTTTTT. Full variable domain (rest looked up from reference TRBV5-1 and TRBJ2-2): KAGVTQTPRYLIKTRGQQVTLSCSPISGHRSVSWYQQTPGQGLQFLFEYFSETQRNKGNFPGRFSGRQFSNSRSEMNVSTLELGDSALYLCASSLAPAGELFFGEGSRLTVL.

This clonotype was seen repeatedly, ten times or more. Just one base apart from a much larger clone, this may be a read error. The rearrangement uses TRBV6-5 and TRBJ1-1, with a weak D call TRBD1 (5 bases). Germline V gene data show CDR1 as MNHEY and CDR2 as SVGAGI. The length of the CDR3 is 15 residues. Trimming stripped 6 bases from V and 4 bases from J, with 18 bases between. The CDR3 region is CASSRGPTGGTEAFF. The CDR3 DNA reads TGTGCCAGCAGCCGGGGTCCAACTGGGGGCACTGAAGCTTTCTTT.

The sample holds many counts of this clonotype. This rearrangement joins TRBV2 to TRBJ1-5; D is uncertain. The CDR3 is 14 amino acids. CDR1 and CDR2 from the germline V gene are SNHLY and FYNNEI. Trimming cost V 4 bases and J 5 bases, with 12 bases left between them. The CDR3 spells CASSVWQLYQPQHF. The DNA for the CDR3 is TGTGCCAGCAGTGTATGGCAGCTATATCAGCCCCAGCATTTT.

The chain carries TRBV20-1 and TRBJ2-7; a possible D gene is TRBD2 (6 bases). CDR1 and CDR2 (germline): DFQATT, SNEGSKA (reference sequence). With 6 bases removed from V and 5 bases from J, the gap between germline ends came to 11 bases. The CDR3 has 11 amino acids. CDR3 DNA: TGCAGTGCCTTCCGGGGGAACGAGCAGTACTTC. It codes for CSAFRGNEQYF.

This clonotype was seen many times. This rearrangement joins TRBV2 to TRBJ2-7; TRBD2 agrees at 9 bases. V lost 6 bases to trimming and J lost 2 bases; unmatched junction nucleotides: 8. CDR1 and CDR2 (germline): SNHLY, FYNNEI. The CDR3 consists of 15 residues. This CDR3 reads CASRLSLAGTYEQYF. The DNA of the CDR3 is TGTGCCAGCAGGCTATCACTAGCGGGTACCTACGAGCAGTACTTC.

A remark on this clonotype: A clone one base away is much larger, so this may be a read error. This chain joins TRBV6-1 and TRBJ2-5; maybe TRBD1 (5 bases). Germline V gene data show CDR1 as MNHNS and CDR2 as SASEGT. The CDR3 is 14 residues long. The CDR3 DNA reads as TGTGCCGGCAGTGCAGGACACACACAAGAGACCCAGTACTTC. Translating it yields CAGSAGHTQETQYF.